This T cell receptor beta chain was found in a study of blood T cell repertoires in COVID-19. V was pared by 4 bases and J by 4 bases, with 14 bases of the junction left unmatched. Germline V lookup: CDR1 SGHVS, CDR2 FQNEAQ. The CDR3 runs to 17 residues. Sequencing was performed with immunoSEQ multiplex PCR; in TCRdb, only in-frame clones are kept and a portion is missing. The data contain about 200,000 clones, 85% to 90% of them singletons. Sequencing was performed on peripheral blood. V usage is TRBV7-8 and J usage is TRBJ2-5; 8 nucleotides agree with TRBD2. The sequence came from a man aged 50-59 years with acute or convalescent COVID-19. This CDR3 is CASSSPGSGGLGETQYF. CDR3 nucleotides: TGTGCCAGCAGCTCCCCGGGGAGCGGGGGCCTAGGAGAGACCCAGTACTTC.